One sample yielded the 23 T cell receptor beta chains listed below, sequenced in a study of cytotoxic CD8 clonotypes in ibrutinib-treated CLL. Method: immunoSEQ multiplex PCR; TCRdb's copy keeps in-frame clones and lacks some. Of 110,000 to 150,000 clones listed, approximately 80% were seen once; the top ten hold 5.1%. The source material was PBMCs, sampled after 24 months of ibrutinib treatment. These receptors all stem from a human donor with chronic lymphocytic leukemia.

This chain joins TRBV19 and TRBJ2-7; D remains ambiguous. CDR3 length equals 15 residues. V dropped 3 bases and J dropped 1 base, with 13 bases sitting between them. CDR1 is LNHDA and CDR2 is SQIVND in the germline V gene (reference sequence). The CDR3 sequence: CASSIGASLSYEQYF. DNA for the CDR3: TGTGCCAGTAGTATCGGAGCTTCCCTTTCCTACGAGCAGTACTTC.

The chain joins TRBV6-5 to TRBJ2-7, with 8 nucleotides matching TRBD1. The ends lost 6 bases at V and 5 bases at J; junction bases unmatched: 12. This CDR3 spans 15 amino acids. Germline V gene lookup returns CDR1 MNHEY and CDR2 SVGAGI. DNA for the CDR3: TGTGCCAGCAGGAGAGGAACCAGGACAGGGAACGAGCAGTACTTC. It encodes CASRRGTRTGNEQYF.

This clone was counted only a few times. The CDR3 coding sequence is TGTGCCAGCAGTGAAGTCCCTCCCCACACTGAAGCTTTCTTT. It codes for CASSEVPPHTEAFF. This rearrangement joins TRBV6-1 to TRBJ1-1; no definite D call. This CDR3 is 14 amino acids long. Trimming stripped 1 base from V and 3 bases from J, with 9 bases between. Germline CDR1 MNHNS, CDR2 SASEGT.

The chain recombines TRBV13 with TRBJ1-4; weak D call: TRBD1 (5 bases). V was pared by 3 bases and J by 5 bases, with 16 bases between. This CDR3 comprises 16 residues. Per germline, CDR1 PRHDT and CDR2 FYEKMQ (reference sequence). The CDR3 region is CASSFGRGVLNEKLFF. Written as DNA, the CDR3 is TGTGCCAGCAGCTTTGGGAGAGGGGTCCTCAATGAAAAACTGTTTTTT.

The chain uses TRBV11-2 and TRBJ2-3; 12 nucleotides align to TRBD2. The CDR3 covers 14 residues. V was clipped by 5 bases and J by 5 bases; unmatched bases: 2. Germline loops: CDR1 SGHAT, CDR2 FQNNGV. CDR3 residues: CASSTTSGGDTQYF. For the CDR3, the DNA is TGTGCCAGCAGCACGACTAGCGGGGGAGATACGCAGTATTTT. Using reference TRBV11-2 and TRBJ2-3 for the parts outside the CDR3, the full variable domain is EAGVAQSPRYKIIEKRQSVAFWCNPISGHATLYWYQQILGQGPKLLIQFQNNGVVDDSQLPKDRFSAERLKGVDSTLKIQPAKLEDSAVYLCASSTTSGGDTQYFGPGTRLTVL.

As for this clone: One end of the junction varies from germline; a read error may be responsible. V usage is TRBV28 and J usage is TRBJ2-5, with D perhaps TRBD1 or TRBD2 (5 bases each). The length of the CDR3 is 14 residues. Germline assignment: CDR1 MDHEN and CDR2 SYDVKM. The CDR3 sequence: CASSSPDRIGDPNF. The DNA of the CDR3 is TGTGCCAGCAGTTCTCCTGACCGGATCGGGGACCCGAACTTC. Drawing the rest from reference TRBV28 and TRBJ2-5, the complete variable domain is DVKVTQSSRYLVKRTGEKVFLECVQDMDHENMFWYRQDPGLGLRLIYFSYDVKMKEKGDIPEGYSVSREKKERFSLILESASTNQTSMYLCASSSPDRIGDPNFGPGTRLLVL.

The chain is built from TRBV11-1 and TRBJ2-3; TRBD1 aligns across 7 bases. V shed 1 base, J shed 6 bases, and the junction held 7 bases outside the gene matches. There are 15 residues in the CDR3. Germline assignment: CDR1 SGHAT and CDR2 FQDESV (reference sequence). The DNA for the CDR3 is TGTGCCAGCAGCTTAGTTGGGCAGGGGGTTGATACGCAGTATTTT. Translation gives CASSLVGQGVDTQYF.

The rearrangement links TRBV7-9 to TRBJ2-7; D remains ambiguous. The CDR3 contains 13 residues. Germline V lookup: CDR1 SEHNR, CDR2 FQNEAQ (reference sequence). Trimming removed 5 bases at V and 4 bases at J, with 12 bases between. CDR3 loop: CASSALLLYEQYF. The CDR3 nucleotides read TGTGCCAGCAGCGCCCTCCTTTTATACGAGCAGTACTTC. The variable domain in full, with the rest retrieved from reference TRBV7-9 and TRBJ2-7, is DTGVSQNPRHKITKRGQNVTFRCDPISEHNRLYWYRQTLGQGPEFLTYFQNEAQLEKSRLLSDRFSAERPKGSFSTLEIQRTEQGDSAMYLCASSALLLYEQYFGPGTRLTVT.

Notes on this clone: This could be a read error, since a much larger clone is one nucleotide away. This sequence joins TRBV19 and TRBJ2-7, with 10 bases fitting TRBD1. Germline assignment: CDR1 LNHDA and CDR2 SQIVND (reference sequence). J lost 4 bases, V lost 6 bases, and 3 bases had no gene match. This CDR3 has 13 residues. CDR3: CASSRDRGYEQYF. The CDR3 coding sequence is TGTGCCAGTAGCCGGGACAGGGGTTACGAGCAGTACTTC.

V and J are TRBV28 and TRBJ2-5; 7 nucleotides line up with TRBD1. The CDR3 covers 14 residues. J gave up 3 bases and V 2 bases, and 3 bases lay outside the gene matches. Germline V gives CDR1 MDHEN, CDR2 SYDVKM. CDR3 bases: TGTGCCAGCAGTTTACAGGGACAGAAAGAGACCCAGTACTTC. It specifies CASSLQGQKETQYF.

The chain links TRBV5-1 to TRBJ2-7, with a possible D match to TRBD2 (6 bases). The V end lost 6 bases, the J end lost 6 bases, and 25 bases lay between the germline ends. This CDR3 contains 16 residues. Germline CDR1 is SGHRS and CDR2 is YFSETQ. In DNA, the CDR3 is TGCGCCAGCAATGGAGGGGACGGGGGAGGAACGGGCGAGCAGTACTTC. It encodes CASNGGDGGGTGEQYF.

The chain combines TRBV5-1 with TRBJ1-4; D is uncertain. Trimming shortened V by 0 bases and J by 3 bases, and 3 bases separated the two germline ends. CDR3 length: 13 amino acids. Germline assignment: CDR1 SGHRS and CDR2 YFSETQ. CDR3 sequence (DNA): TGCGCCAGCAGCTTGGAGCCTAATGAAAAACTGTTTTTT. The encoded protein is CASSLEPNEKLFF.

The chain is built from TRBV9 and TRBJ2-6, with D possibly TRBD1 on 5 matching bases. Trimming removed 4 bases at V and 3 bases at J, with 11 bases between. From germline, CDR1 is SGDLS and CDR2 YYNGEE. The CDR3 is 15 residues long. For the CDR3, the DNA is TGTGCCAGCAGCCCCCAGGGTGGTGGGGCCAACGTCCTGACTTTC. Amino acids: CASSPQGGGANVLTF.

This CDR3 is CASSPGQGDQPQHF. The DNA for the CDR3 is TGCGCCAGCAGCCCGGGACAGGGGGATCAGCCCCAGCATTTT. This sequence joins TRBV5-1 and TRBJ1-5; 11 bases map to TRBD1. The V and J ends lost 4 bases and 5 bases, in that order; junction bases with no gene match: 2. The CDR3 runs to 14 residues. Germline lookup yields CDR1 SGHRS and CDR2 YFSETQ. The variable domain in full, with the rest retrieved from reference TRBV5-1 and TRBJ1-5, is KAGVTQTPRYLIKTRGQQVTLSCSPISGHRSVSWYQQTPGQGLQFLFEYFSETQRNKGNFPGRFSGRQFSNSRSEMNVSTLELGDSALYLCASSPGQGDQPQHFGDGTRLSIL.

This chain joins TRBV20-1 and TRBJ1-4, with a possible D match to TRBD1 (5 bases). The V end lost 3 bases, the J end lost 15 bases, and 14 bases lay between the germline ends. The CDR3 has 11 residues. Germline-derived CDR1 and CDR2 are DFQATT and SNEGSKA (reference sequence). The CDR3 region is CSARGLWGLFF. The CDR3 coding sequence is TGCAGTGCTAGGGGGTTATGGGGGTTGTTTTTT.

The chain carries TRBV19 and TRBJ2-1; the D is unclear. CDR3 length: 15 amino acids. V dropped 4 bases and J dropped 0 bases, with 10 bases sitting between them. Germline V gives CDR1 LNHDA, CDR2 SQIVND (reference sequence). The CDR3 coding sequence is TGTGCCAGTAGTACCGACCACAGCTCCTACAATGAGCAGTTCTTC. Amino acids: CASSTDHSSYNEQFF.

The rearrangement uses TRBV9 and TRBJ2-3, with TRBD1 identical over 12 bases. Germline trimming cut 4 bases from V and 1 base from J; bases unmatched to any gene: 10. The CDR3 extends over 18 amino acids. The germline V gene has CDR1 SGDLS and CDR2 YYNGEE. CDR3 in DNA: TGTGCCAGCAGCTCCACCCCGGGACAGGGGGCGTGCACAGATACGCAGTATTTT. It encodes CASSSTPGQGACTDTQYF.

The chain has TRBV6-1 and TRBJ2-7, with D maybe TRBD1 (7 bases). From germline, CDR1 is MNHNS and CDR2 SASEGT. The germline V and J ends were trimmed by 6 bases and 4 bases, with 16 bases remaining between them. This CDR3 has 14 amino acids. The chain's CDR3 is CASSRGQGVYEQYF. As DNA, the CDR3 is TGTGCCAGCAGCCGGGGGCAGGGGGTTTACGAGCAGTACTTC.

For this clone: A junction boundary mismatches the germline segment, possibly from a read error. The chain recombines TRBV6-5 with TRBJ1-2; possible D gene TRBD1, 5 bases. Germline V gene data show CDR1 as MNHEY and CDR2 as SVGAGI. The CDR3 totals 14 residues. CDR3 region: CAISESPGRGGYTF. As DNA, the CDR3 is TGTGCCATCAGTGAGTCCCCGGGGCGGGGGGGCTACACCTTC.

This clone was seen once. Other DNA sequences within the sample encode an identical CDR3. The rearrangement links TRBV2 to TRBJ2-5; D uncertain. Trimming took off 1 base at V and 5 bases at J, with 2 bases between the two ends. Germline V CDR1 and CDR2: SNHLY, FYNNEI. CDR3 size: 11 residues. The CDR3 DNA is TGTGCCAGCAGTGAAGGGGAGACCCAGTACTTC. Its protein product is CASSEGETQYF.

The chain joins TRBV7-2 to TRBJ2-7; D is unclear. Germline V lookup: CDR1 SGHTA, CDR2 FQGNSA. The CDR3 contains 14 residues. Trimming shortened V by 4 bases and J by 6 bases, and 16 bases separated the two germline ends. The CDR3 DNA sequence: TGTGCCAGCAGCTACCGGACCACGTTACGCGAGCAGTACTTC. Translation gives CASSYRTTLREQYF.

This clone was found once. V gene TRBV4-3 combines with J gene TRBJ2-5; 9 bases are a match to TRBD1. The ends lost 1 base at V and 10 bases at J; junction bases unmatched: 4. Germline V gives CDR1 LGHNA, CDR2 YSLEER. The CDR3 extends over 13 amino acids. In DNA, the CDR3 is TGCGCCAGCAGCCAAGGGACAGGGGTGGACCAGTACTTC. Translating gives CASSQGTGVDQYF.

Here the CDR3 reads CAISEGDPNTGELFF. The CDR3 DNA follows: TGTGCCATCAGTGAGGGAGATCCGAACACCGGGGAGCTGTTTTTT. V is TRBV10-3 and J is TRBJ2-2; D gene unclear. This CDR3 is 15 amino acids long. Germline CDR1 reads ENHRY; CDR2 reads SYGVKD. V was pared by 2 bases and J by 0 bases, with 7 bases between.